This TCR beta chain is from a study of T cells after yellow fever vaccination. This clonotype has at least ten counts. Its antigen remains unknown. 5'RACE template switching generated TCR cDNA, adding a universal primer site and UMIs. MiXCR, applied by TCRdb to the 5' RACE reads, yields one record per CDR3 protein. The sample has around 250,000 distinct CDR3 sequences; 6% to 7.5% are singletons. Study outcomes and limitations: Though weaker, the secondary response peaked faster, on day 5 versus 15. FACS-sorted repertoires might harbor abundant contaminating clonotypes from the bulk population. Reappearance after the booster was seen for most primary-vaccination clones, at 95% to 97% CD4 and around 90% CD8.

Specimen: CD4+ T cells sorted from PBMCs, collected 15 days after the yellow fever booster vaccination. The TCR comes from a man under 40 who received the YFV17D yellow fever vaccine.

This chain's CDR3 is CATARERSSYEQYF. CDR3 sequence (DNA): TGTGCCACTGCGCGGGAGAGGAGCTCCTACGAGCAGTACTTC. V usage is TRBV7-2 and J usage is TRBJ2-7, with TRBD2 matching 7 bases. Trimming at V came to 10 bases and at J to 0 bases, leaving 9 bases not matched to a gene. In germline, CDR1 is SGHTA, CDR2 FQGNSA. The CDR3 is 14 amino acids.